The TCR beta chain described here comes from a study of T-cell memory formation after mild COVID-19. The overall study: TCR clusters were mostly confined to one donor each. Study-level points and caveats: There was no confirmation that second-wave clones peaking on day 37 were SARS-CoV-2 specific.

This clonotype has more than one count but fewer than ten. Antigen unknown. TCRdb re-called the 5' RACE reads with MiXCR, one entry per CDR3 protein. The sample lists over 350,000 distinct CDR3 sequences; approximately 15% were seen once. Germline trimming cut 6 bases from V and 3 bases from J; bases unmatched to any gene: 7. Germline V CDR1 and CDR2: MNHNS, SASEGT. The CDR3 has 15 residues. Specimen: PBMCs or a T cell subset sorted from them (not recorded which). The V and J genes are TRBV6-1 and TRBJ2-7; 11 bases line up with TRBD1. This TCR derives from a man aged 18 to 29 who had mild COVID-19 (a few samples of this study predate the infection). Cell type and time point are not known. In DNA, the CDR3 is TGTGCCAGCAGGGGCCCGGACAGGGGGCACTACGAGCAGTACGTC. Protein product: CASRGPDRGHYEQYV.